This T cell receptor beta chain appears in the sequencing data of a study of OX40 agonist ivuxolimab in advanced cancers. Overall study context: Patients took ivuxolimab, an agonistic anti-OX40 (CD134) antibody. Eligibility rules accepted prior anti-PD-1, anti-PD-L1 or anti-CTLA-4 therapy, and over 30% had some. Those treated in dose escalation had hepatocellular carcinoma, melanoma, renal cell cancer or head and neck cancer.

A word on this clone: Its antigen is unknown.

Points from the study as a whole: The mean number of expanded clones was higher in CD8+ T cells than in CD4+.

CDR1 SGHTA and CDR2 FQGNSA come from the germline V gene. With 5 bases clipped from V and 5 bases from J, the junction kept 15 bases outside the gene matches. This CDR3 spans 18 amino acids. Method: immunoSEQ multiplex PCR; TCRdb's copy keeps in-frame clones and lacks some. The table includes approximately 69,000 clones, approximately 80% detected once. The sequence derives from an adult with an advanced solid tumor such as melanoma, head and neck, liver or kidney cancer. This chain uses TRBV7-2 with TRBJ2-2; 9 bases map to TRBD2. This specimen was CD4+ or CD8+ T cells sorted from blood, taken in a trial of the OX40 agonist ivuxolimab. The CDR3 nucleotides are TGTGCCAGCAGCCTCGGGGTTTTAGCGGGAGTAGGTACCGGGGAGCTGTTTTTT. It is translated as CASSLGVLAGVGTGELFF. The complete variable domain, with remaining parts taken from reference TRBV7-2 and TRBJ2-2, reads GAGVSQSPSNKVTEKGKDVELRCDPISGHTALYWYRQSLGQGLEFLIYFQGNSAPDKSGLPSDRFSAERTGGSVSTLTIQRTQQEDSAVYLCASSLGVLAGVGTGELFFGEGSRLTVL.